One and the same sample provided the 10 T cell receptor beta chains below, sequenced in a study of T-cell reconstitution after alpha-beta-depleted transplantation in children. Preparation of the TCRbeta library was carried out with unique molecular identifiers. TCRdb re-called the PCR reads with MiXCR, one entry per CDR3 protein. Here the sample spans 200,000 to 250,000 distinct CDR3 sequences, approximately 10% being singletons. This specimen consisted of PBMCs, obtained before TCRalphabeta/CD19-depleted stem cell transplant. All receptors derive from a child under two years old with acute myeloid leukemia, due to receive a stem cell transplant.

This clonotype was counted ten times or more. This chain connects TRBV29-1 to TRBJ1-2; D gene unclear. The CDR3 spans 13 residues. V lost 0 bases and J lost 2, with 7 bases in between. CDR1 and CDR2 (germline): SQVTM, ANQGSEA. The CDR3: CSVEDRRNYGYTF. CDR3 in DNA: TGCAGCGTTGAAGATAGACGAAACTATGGCTACACCTTC. Using reference TRBV29-1 and TRBJ1-2 for the parts outside the CDR3, the full variable domain is SAVISQKPSRDICQRGTSLTIQCQVDSQVTMMFWYRQQPGQSLTLIATANQGSEATYESGFVIDKFPISRPNLTFSTLTVSNMSPEDSSIYLCSVEDRRNYGYTFGSGTRLTVV.

This clonotype was seen repeatedly, ten times or more. This chain uses TRBV5-5 with TRBJ2-1; unclear D gene. With 4 bases removed from V and 6 bases from J, the gap between germline ends came to 11 bases. Germline CDR1 and CDR2: SGHKS and YYEKEE (reference sequence). The CDR3 spans 13 residues. CDR3 in DNA: TGTGCCAGCAGCCTGGATCGCGCCAATGAGCAGTTCTTC. Protein sequence: CASSLDRANEQFF.

This clonotype has just a few counts. The genes are TRBV20-1 and TRBJ1-5; 9 nucleotides line up with TRBD1. The CDR3 runs to 15 residues. The germline gives CDR1 DFQATT, CDR2 SNEGSKA (reference sequence). V shed 5 bases, J shed 6 bases, and the junction held 11 bases outside the gene matches. DNA for the CDR3: TGCAGTGCTCTACGGACAGGGGAAGCTGGTCAGCCCCAGCATTTT. Its protein product is CSALRTGEAGQPQHF.

V is TRBV11-1 and J is TRBJ1-2; D ambiguous. Germline V CDR1 and CDR2: SGHAT, FQDESV (reference sequence). Trimming removed 3 bases at V and 5 bases at J, with 4 bases between. This CDR3 spans 11 amino acids. The CDR3 loop reads CASSFGYGYTF. The CDR3 DNA follows: TGTGCCAGCAGCTTCGGATATGGCTACACCTTC.

This clonotype turned up a few times. The chain recombines TRBV11-2 with TRBJ2-6, with D perhaps assigned TRBD1 or TRBD2 (6 bases each). This CDR3 is built from 15 residues. The V end lost 5 bases, the J end lost 4 bases, and 12 bases lay between the germline ends. CDR1 and CDR2 from the germline V gene are SGHAT and FQNNGV. In nucleotides, the CDR3 is TGTGCCAGCAGCGACGGGGGCGAGGGGGCCAACGTCCTGACTTTC. It codes for CASSDGGEGANVLTF.

This clonotype was counted many times. The CDR3 reads CASSSGGGNEQFF. The CDR3 DNA reads as TGTGCCAGCAGCTCCGGGGGGGGCAATGAGCAGTTCTTC. V is TRBV7-3 and J is TRBJ2-1; 8 positions agree with TRBD2. J lost 6 bases, V lost 4 bases, and 2 bases had no gene match. The CDR3 extends over 13 amino acids. Germline V gives CDR1 SGHTA, CDR2 FQGTGA.

This clonotype was seen repeatedly, ten times or more. The J gene is TRBJ1-1, the V gene TRBV6-1; D is possibly TRBD1 (5 bases). The CDR3 totals 12 residues. Germline V lookup: CDR1 MNHNS, CDR2 SASEGT. V gave up 3 bases and J gave up 8 bases, with 10 bases separating them. The CDR3 bases are TGTGCCAGCAGTGAGGGACCGAGAGAAGCTTTCTTT. This sequence encodes CASSEGPREAFF.

This clonotype was counted ten times or more. This chain uses TRBV14 with TRBJ2-1, with 9 positions matching TRBD2. V lost 0 bases, J lost 10 bases, and 10 bases stayed unmatched. This CDR3 contains 16 residues. Germline CDR1 and CDR2: SGHDN and FVKESK. In DNA, the CDR3 is TGTGCCAGCAGCCAAGATAGTGGCCTAGCGGGAACCGAGCAGTTCTTC. As protein: CASSQDSGLAGTEQFF.

This clonotype was recorded many times. V usage is TRBV20-1 and J usage is TRBJ2-1, with D perhaps given as TRBD1 or TRBD2 (5 bases each). The V end lost 6 bases, the J end lost 3 bases, and 9 bases lay between the germline ends. CDR3 size: 12 residues. Germline V lookup: CDR1 DFQATT, CDR2 SNEGSKA (reference sequence). The CDR3 DNA sequence: TGCAGTGCGGGGGTCTTCTACAATGAGCAGTTCTTC. As protein: CSAGVFYNEQFF.

In its sample, this clonotype was seen a few times. The chain links TRBV20-1 to TRBJ2-5; D is uncertain. This CDR3 is built from 12 residues. V lost 3 bases and J lost 0, with 5 bases in between. The germline V gene encodes CDR1 DFQATT and CDR2 SNEGSKA (reference sequence). CDR3 protein: CSARPNQETQYF. The CDR3 DNA is TGCAGTGCTAGGCCGAACCAAGAGACCCAGTACTTC.